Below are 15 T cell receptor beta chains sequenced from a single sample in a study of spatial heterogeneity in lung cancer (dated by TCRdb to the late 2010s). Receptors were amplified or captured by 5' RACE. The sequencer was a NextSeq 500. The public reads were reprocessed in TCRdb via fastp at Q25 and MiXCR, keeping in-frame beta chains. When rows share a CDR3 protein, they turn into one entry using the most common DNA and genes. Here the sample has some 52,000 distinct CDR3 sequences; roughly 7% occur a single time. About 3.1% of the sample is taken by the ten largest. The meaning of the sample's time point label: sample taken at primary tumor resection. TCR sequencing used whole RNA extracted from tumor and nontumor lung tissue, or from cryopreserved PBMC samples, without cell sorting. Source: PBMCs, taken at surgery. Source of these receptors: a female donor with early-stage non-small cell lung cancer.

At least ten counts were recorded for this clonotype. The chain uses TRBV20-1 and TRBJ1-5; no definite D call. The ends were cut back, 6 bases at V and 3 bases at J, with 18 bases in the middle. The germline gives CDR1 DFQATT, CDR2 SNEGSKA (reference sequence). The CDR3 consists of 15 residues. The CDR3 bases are TGCAGTGCCCCTAAAGGTCGCAGCAACAATCAGCCCCAGCATTTT. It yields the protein CSAPKGRSNNQPQHF.

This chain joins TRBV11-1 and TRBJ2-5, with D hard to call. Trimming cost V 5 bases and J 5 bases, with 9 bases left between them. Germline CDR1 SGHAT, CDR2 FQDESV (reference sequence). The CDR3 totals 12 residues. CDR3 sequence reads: CASSMARETQYF. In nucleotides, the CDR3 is TGTGCCAGCAGCATGGCTCGGGAGACCCAGTACTTC.

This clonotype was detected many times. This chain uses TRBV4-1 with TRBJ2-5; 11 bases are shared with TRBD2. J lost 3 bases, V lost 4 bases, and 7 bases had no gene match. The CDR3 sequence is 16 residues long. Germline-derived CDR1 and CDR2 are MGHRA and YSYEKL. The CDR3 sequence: CASSLKTSGVEETQYF. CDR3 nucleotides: TGCGCCAGCAGCCTAAAGACTAGCGGGGTTGAAGAGACCCAGTACTTC.

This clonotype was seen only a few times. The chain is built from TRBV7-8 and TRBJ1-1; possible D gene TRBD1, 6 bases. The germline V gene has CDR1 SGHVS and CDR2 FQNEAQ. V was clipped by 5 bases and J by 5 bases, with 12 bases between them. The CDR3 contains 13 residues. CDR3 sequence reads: CASSIQGRTEAFF. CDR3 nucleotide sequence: TGTGCCAGCAGCATACAGGGTCGGACTGAAGCTTTCTTT. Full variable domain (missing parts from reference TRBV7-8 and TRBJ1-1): GAGVSQSPRYKVAKRGQDVALRCDPISGHVSLFWYQQALGQGPEFLTYFQNEAQLDKSGLPSDRFFAERPEGSVSTLKIQRTQQEDSAVYLCASSIQGRTEAFFGQGTRLTVV.

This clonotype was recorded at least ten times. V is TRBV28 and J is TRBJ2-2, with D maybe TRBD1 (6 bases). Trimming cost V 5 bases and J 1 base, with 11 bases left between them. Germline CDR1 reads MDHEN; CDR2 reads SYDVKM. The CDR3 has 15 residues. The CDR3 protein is CASSPGHLNTGELFF. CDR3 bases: TGTGCCAGCAGTCCGGGACATTTGAACACCGGGGAGCTGTTTTTT. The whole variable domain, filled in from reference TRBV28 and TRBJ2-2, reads DVKVTQSSRYLVKRTGEKVFLECVQDMDHENMFWYRQDPGLGLRLIYFSYDVKMKEKGDIPEGYSVSREKKERFSLILESASTNQTSMYLCASSPGHLNTGELFFGEGSRLTVL.

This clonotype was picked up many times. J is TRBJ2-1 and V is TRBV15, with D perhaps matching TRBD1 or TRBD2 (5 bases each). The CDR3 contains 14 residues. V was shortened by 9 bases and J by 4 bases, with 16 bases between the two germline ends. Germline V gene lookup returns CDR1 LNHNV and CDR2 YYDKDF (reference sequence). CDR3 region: CATSTRGTYNEQFF. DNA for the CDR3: TGTGCCACTTCTACCCGGGGCACTTACAATGAGCAGTTCTTC.

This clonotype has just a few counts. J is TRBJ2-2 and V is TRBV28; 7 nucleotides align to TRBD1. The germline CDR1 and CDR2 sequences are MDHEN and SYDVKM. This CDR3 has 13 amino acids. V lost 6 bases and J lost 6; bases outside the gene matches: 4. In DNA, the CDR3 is TGTGCCAGCAGAACAGGGGTTCCCGGGGAGCTGTTTTTT. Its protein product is CASRTGVPGELFF.

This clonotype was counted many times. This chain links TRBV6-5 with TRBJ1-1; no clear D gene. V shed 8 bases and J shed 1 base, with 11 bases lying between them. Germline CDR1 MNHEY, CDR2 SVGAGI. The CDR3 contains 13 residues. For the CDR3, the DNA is TGTGCCAGCCATCATTACTCGAACACTGAAGCTTTCTTT. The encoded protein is CASHHYSNTEAFF.

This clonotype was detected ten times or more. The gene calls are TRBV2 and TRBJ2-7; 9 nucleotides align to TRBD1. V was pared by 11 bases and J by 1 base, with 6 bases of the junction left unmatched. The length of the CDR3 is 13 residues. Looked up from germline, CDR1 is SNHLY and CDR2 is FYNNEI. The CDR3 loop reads CAGKQGASYEQYF. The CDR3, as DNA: TGTGCCGGAAAACAGGGGGCTTCCTACGAGCAGTACTTC. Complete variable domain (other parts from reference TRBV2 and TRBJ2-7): EPEVTQTPSHQVTQMGQEVILRCVPISNHLYFYWYRQILGQKVEFLVSFYNNEISEKSEIFDDQFSVERPDGSNFTLKIRSTKLEDSAMYFCAGKQGASYEQYFGPGTRLTVT.

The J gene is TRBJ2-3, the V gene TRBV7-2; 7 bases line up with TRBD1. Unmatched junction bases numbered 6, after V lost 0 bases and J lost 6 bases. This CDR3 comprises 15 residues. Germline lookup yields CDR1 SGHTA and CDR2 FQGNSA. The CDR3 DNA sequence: TGTGCCAGCAGCTTAGCAGGGACAGAGGCGGATACGCAGTATTTT. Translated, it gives CASSLAGTEADTQYF.

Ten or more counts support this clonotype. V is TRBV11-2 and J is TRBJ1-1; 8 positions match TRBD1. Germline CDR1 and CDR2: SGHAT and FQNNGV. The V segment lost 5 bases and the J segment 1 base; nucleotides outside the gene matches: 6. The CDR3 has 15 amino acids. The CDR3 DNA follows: TGTGCCAGCAGCGCTTGGACAGGGCGGAACACTGAAGCTTTCTTT. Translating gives CASSAWTGRNTEAFF. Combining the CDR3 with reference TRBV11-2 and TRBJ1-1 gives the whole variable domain EAGVAQSPRYKIIEKRQSVAFWCNPISGHATLYWYQQILGQGPKLLIQFQNNGVVDDSQLPKDRFSAERLKGVDSTLKIQPAKLEDSAVYLCASSAWTGRNTEAFFGQGTRLTVV.

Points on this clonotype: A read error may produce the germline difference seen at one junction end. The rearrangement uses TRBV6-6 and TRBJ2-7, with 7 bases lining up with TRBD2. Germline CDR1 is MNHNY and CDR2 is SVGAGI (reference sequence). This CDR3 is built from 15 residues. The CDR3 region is CVSSYKGGSSYEQYF. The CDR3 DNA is TGTGTCAGCAGTTACAAGGGAGGGAGCTCCTACGAGCAGTACTTC.

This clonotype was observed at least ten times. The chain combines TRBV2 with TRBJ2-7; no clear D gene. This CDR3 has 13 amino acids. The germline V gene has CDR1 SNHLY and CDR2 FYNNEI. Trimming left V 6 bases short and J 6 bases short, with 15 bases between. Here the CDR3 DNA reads TGTGCCAGCAGGGAAAGCCTCATAGGCGAGCAGTACTTC. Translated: CASRESLIGEQYF.

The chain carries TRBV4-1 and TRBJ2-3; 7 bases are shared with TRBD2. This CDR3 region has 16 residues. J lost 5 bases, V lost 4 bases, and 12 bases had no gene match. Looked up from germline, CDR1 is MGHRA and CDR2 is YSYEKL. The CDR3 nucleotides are TGCGCCAGCAGCCGCCCAGGCGGGGGAGTTAAAGATACGCAGTATTTT. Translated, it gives CASSRPGGGVKDTQYF.

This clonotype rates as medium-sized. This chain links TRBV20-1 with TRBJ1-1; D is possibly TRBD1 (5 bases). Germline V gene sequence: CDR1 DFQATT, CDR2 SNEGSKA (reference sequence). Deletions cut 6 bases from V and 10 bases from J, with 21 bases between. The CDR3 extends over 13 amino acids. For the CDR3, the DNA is TGCAGTGCACCCCCCCGGGCCTCGGGGGGAGCTTTCTTT. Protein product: CSAPPRASGGAFF.